This T cell receptor (beta chain) came from a study of shared clonotypes between healthy human individuals. This clone was recorded only once. This CDR3 contains 16 residues. The V end lost 3 bases, the J end lost 2 bases, and 17 bases lay between the germline ends. Per germline, CDR1 SGDLS and CDR2 YYNGEE. The assay was immunoSEQ multiplex PCR, and TCRdb's table has in-frame clones only and misses some. This sample yields some 2,000,000 clones, of which over 85% are seen a single time; more than 0.95% belongs to the top ten. CD8 cells classed as naive were CD45RO-negative and positively selected for CCR7, excluding terminally differentiated effector memory CD45RA+ cells.

This TCR derives from a man younger than 30 in good health. The chain is built from TRBV9 and TRBJ1-2; D perhaps matches TRBD1 (6 bases). Sequencing input: naive CD8+ T cells sorted from blood. The chain's CDR3 is CASSARRGETNYGYTF. In DNA form, the CDR3 reads TGTGCCAGCAGCGCCCGGAGGGGGGAAACAAACTATGGCTACACCTTC.